Reported below is one T cell receptor (beta chain). What antigen it recognizes has not been identified. No qualities accompany the bases; no much larger clone lies one base away. To prepare the library, the immunoSEQ multiplex PCR assay was applied. The hsTCRB Kit was used according to the manufacturer's protocol to amplify rearranged TCR beta chain sequences. An Illumina MiSeq was used to sequence the TCRB libraries. The authors' pipeline ran thus. The proprietary platform of the kit vendor was used for demultiplexing, trimming and gene mapping. As stored in TCRdb, this immuneACCESS dataset retains in-frame rearrangements with V and J assigned. A fraction of the clones does not appear; measured against another copy, unresolved V genes explain less than half of the discrepancy, and the remainder lacks a known reason. Clone size and V and J calls were adopted from that table, with D and trimming inferred from the DNA. The sample contains roughly 120,000 clones, about four fifths of them found a single time. In total, the top ten clones hold less than 7% of the sample.

The sample comes from a study of a mutant IDH1 vaccine in newly diagnosed glioma (dated by TCRdb to about 2021). For the study in its entirety: Patients were given eight vaccinations, in weeks 1, 3, 5, 7, 11, 15, 19 and 23, which matched visits V03 through V10. Prior to enrollment, standard therapy consisting of radiotherapy alone, temozolomide alone, or radiochemotherapy with temozolomide had been administered to patients, with the combination being received by most patients. In the chemotherapy-containing groups, vaccination started alongside temozolomide cycles, whereas in patients who had radiotherapy alone it started 4-6 weeks after radiotherapy. For exploratory analyses, fewer than 30 treated patients had longitudinal TCRB deep sequencing done wherever samples were available. Peripheral blood samples were drawn at six visits, namely V03 (baseline), V05, V07, V10, V12 and V13. Of the 32 patients who were treated, about 62% were male and approximately 40% were female, and the mean age was around 40 years.

Interpreted using the paper, the time point label stands for: week 11, during vaccination. Every vaccine dose consisted of 300 ug of a 20-mer mutant IDH1 peptide in Montanide, administered subcutaneously together with topical imiquimod. The donors had newly diagnosed IDH1-mutant astrocytomas of WHO grade 3 or 4 that showed loss of nuclear ATRX. The samples were drawn from NOA16, a multicentre, single-arm, open-label phase I trial in Germany that tested a mutant IDH1 peptide vaccine in humans for the first time. The DNeasy Blood and Tissue Kit was used to extract genomic DNA from EDTA blood for TCRB sequencing. Summary of the overall study and its limitations: Selection of PBMC samples for TCRB deep sequencing was based on availability. Pseudoprogression appeared unrelated to alterations in the top peripheral T cell clonotypes detected by TCRB sequencing. The authors stated that sample limitations prevented analyses of patient blood samples from being reproduced. Immune responses induced by the vaccine were seen in roughly 92% of patients across multiple MHC alleles.

The clonotype originates from a man aged 40-50 years with glioma. The specimen was PBMCs, collected from a glioma patient whose treatment included an IDH1 peptide vaccine.

DNA sequence: TGTGCCAGCAGACCCTACATGTATGGCTACACCTTC. Translated, it reads CASRPYMYGYTF. This chain joins TRBV6-5 to TRBJ1-2, with no confidently assigned D gene. The junction shows trimming of 6 bases on V and 5 bases on J, plus 10 bases between the germline ends. The germline V gene encodes CDR1 MNHEY and CDR2 SVGAGI. From the cysteine up to the phenylalanine, the CDR3 has a length of 12 residues. Just CDR3 DNA is preserved here, 36 bases in frame from base 1.